The 18 T cell receptor beta chains reported below all come from one sample, sequenced in a study of blood T cell repertoires in COVID-19. The assay was immunoSEQ multiplex PCR, and TCRdb's table has in-frame clones only and misses some. The sample consists of over 200,000 clones, roughly 92% of them appearing once. Sequenced: peripheral blood. These receptors all come from a man aged 60 to 69 with COVID-19, enrolled during active disease.

V and J are TRBV24-1 and TRBJ2-1; 10 bases align to TRBD2. In germline, CDR1 is KGHDR, CDR2 SFDVKD. The trim removed 6 bases at V and 8 bases at J, leaving 9 bases unmatched. This CDR3 has 15 amino acids. CDR3 region: CATSFSLAGVHEQFF. CDR3 sequence (DNA): TGTGCCACCAGTTTTAGCCTAGCGGGAGTCCATGAGCAGTTCTTC.

The chain carries TRBV30 and TRBJ1-1; the D gene is possibly TRBD1 (6 bases). The CDR3 runs 13 residues. The germline V gene encodes CDR1 GTSNPN and CDR2 SVGIG (reference sequence). Trimming left V 8 bases short and J 0 bases short, with 13 bases between. CDR3 bases: TGTGCCAGGGGGGAGGGCCTGAACACTGAAGCTTTCTTT. Translating gives CARGEGLNTEAFF.

The genes are TRBV9 and TRBJ2-2, with TRBD1 matching over 10 bases. Germline V gene data show CDR1 as SGDLS and CDR2 as YYNGEE. The length of the CDR3 is 15 residues. Trimming cost V 3 bases and J 4 bases; bases outside gene matches: 3. The CDR3 reads CASSERQGATGELFF. Here the CDR3 DNA reads TGTGCCAGCAGCGAACGACAGGGGGCCACCGGGGAGCTGTTTTTT.

This chain joins TRBV11-2 and TRBJ1-5; TRBD1 is a possible D gene (5 bases). Germline-derived CDR1 and CDR2 are SGHAT and FQNNGV. The CDR3 is made up of 13 amino acids. V was shortened by 2 bases and J by 4 bases, with 6 bases between the two germline ends. CDR3 in DNA: TGTGCCAGCAGCTTACAGGGTAATCAGCCCCAGCATTTT. Residues: CASSLQGNQPQHF. The whole variable domain, remainder taken from reference TRBV11-2 and TRBJ1-5, is EAGVAQSPRYKIIEKRQSVAFWCNPISGHATLYWYQQILGQGPKLLIQFQNNGVVDDSQLPKDRFSAERLKGVDSTLKIQPAKLEDSAVYLCASSLQGNQPQHFGDGTRLSIL.

The chain employs TRBV27 and TRBJ1-5; the D gene is possibly TRBD1 (5 bases). V lost 6 bases and J lost 3, with 24 bases in between. The CDR3 is 18 amino acids. From germline, CDR1 is MNHEY and CDR2 SMNVEV (reference sequence). The CDR3 loop is CASSFRGRGIRFNQPQHF. CDR3 DNA sequence: TGTGCCAGCAGCTTCCGGGGACGGGGGATAAGATTCAATCAGCCCCAGCATTTT.

The gene calls are TRBV3-1 (or the pseudogene TRBV3-2) and TRBJ2-3; 7 positions agree with TRBD1. Germline V gene data show CDR1 as LGHDT and CDR2 as YNNKEL (reference sequence). CDR3 length equals 15 residues. The trim removed 1 base at V and 5 bases at J, leaving 6 bases unmatched. CDR3: CASSQGQGFQDTQYF. The DNA for the CDR3 is TGTGCCAGCAGCCAAGGACAGGGATTCCAAGATACGCAGTATTTT.

This chain connects TRBV27 to TRBJ2-5; no firm D call. Germline V gene data show CDR1 as MNHEY and CDR2 as SMNVEV (reference sequence). CDR3 size: 14 residues. The V end was cut by 6 bases, the J end by 1 base, with 12 bases between. CDR3 DNA sequence: TGTGCCAGCAGCCTACGCGGAACCCAAGAGACCCAGTACTTC. Its protein product is CASSLRGTQETQYF.

This clone was seen only once. V and J are TRBV3-1 (or the pseudogene TRBV3-2) and TRBJ2-7; D is uncertain. V shed 3 bases and J shed 0 bases, with 9 bases lying between them. The CDR3 sequence is 14 residues long. The germline V gene encodes CDR1 LGHDT and CDR2 YNNKEL (reference sequence). The CDR3, as DNA: TGTGCCAGCAGCCAGGCTGAAAGCTCCTACGAGCAGTACTTC. Its translation is CASSQAESSYEQYF.

The chain has TRBV7-2 and TRBJ2-3; 8 nucleotides match TRBD2. Germline V gene lookup returns CDR1 SGHTA and CDR2 FQGNSA. V was clipped by 3 bases and J by 1 base; unmatched bases: 9. The CDR3 is 17 amino acids. CDR3 bases: TGTGCCAGCAGCTTTACCCTAGCGGGCCCGCGCACAGATACGCAGTATTTT. Protein: CASSFTLAGPRTDTQYF.

This clone has more than one count but fewer than ten. The chain links TRBV2 to TRBJ1-5; D ambiguous. The CDR3 has 15 residues. Germline assignment: CDR1 SNHLY and CDR2 FYNNEI. With 4 bases removed from V and 6 bases from J, the gap between germline ends came to 16 bases. CDR3 bases: TGTGCCAGCAGTGGAAGTTTGGCGGGATCTCAGCCCCAGCATTTT. It encodes CASSGSLAGSQPQHF. The full variable domain, its missing parts supplied by reference TRBV2 and TRBJ1-5, is EPEVTQTPSHQVTQMGQEVILRCVPISNHLYFYWYRQILGQKVEFLVSFYNNEISEKSEIFDDQFSVERPDGSNFTLKIRSTKLEDSAMYFCASSGSLAGSQPQHFGDGTRLSIL.

The CDR3 region has the DNA TGCGCCAGCAGTGGAGTCCAGGGGAGCACCGGGGAGCTGTTTTTT. It encodes CASSGVQGSTGELFF. This chain uses TRBV10-2 with TRBJ2-2; a possible D gene is TRBD1 (6 bases). CDR1 WSHSY and CDR2 SAAADI come from the germline V gene. V shed 4 bases and J shed 4 bases, with 13 bases lying between them. The CDR3 length is 15 residues.

The chain has TRBV28 and TRBJ2-7, with 9 nucleotides matching TRBD2. Germline lookup yields CDR1 MDHEN and CDR2 SYDVKM. This CDR3 comprises 14 residues. The junction had 6 bases not matched to a gene; V was cut back by 6 bases and J by 3 bases. CDR3 in DNA: TGTGCCAGCAGAGCTAGCGGGACATTCTACGAGCAGTACTTC. It encodes CASRASGTFYEQYF.

This chain joins TRBV5-1 and TRBJ1-4, with 10 bases matching TRBD1. The germline V gene has CDR1 SGHRS and CDR2 YFSETQ. This CDR3 contains 15 residues. With V trimmed by 1 base and J by 7 bases, 4 bases remained unmatched. CDR3 region: CASSLNGQGVEKLFF. The CDR3, as DNA: TGCGCCAGCAGCTTGAATGGACAGGGGGTTGAAAAACTGTTTTTT.

The rearrangement uses TRBV27 and TRBJ1-6; TRBD1 is a possible D gene (5 bases). V lost 4 bases, J lost 7 bases, and 14 bases lay in between. Germline CDR1 and CDR2: MNHEY and SMNVEV (reference sequence). This CDR3 is 15 amino acids long. The CDR3 nucleotides read TGTGCCAGCAGTTCTACGGGGGGTAACAATTCACCCCTCCACTTT. It translates to CASSSTGGNNSPLHF.

The chain carries TRBV2 and TRBJ2-2, with 7 bases identical to TRBD2. Germline V CDR1 and CDR2: SNHLY, FYNNEI. There are 14 residues in the CDR3. V shed 6 bases, J shed 5 bases, and the junction held 6 bases outside the gene matches. CDR3 loop: CASRGPGGTGELFF. The DNA for the CDR3 is TGTGCCAGCAGGGGACCCGGGGGGACCGGGGAGCTGTTTTTT.

This chain uses TRBV7-3 with TRBJ2-1, with D possibly matching TRBD1 (6 bases). Between the trimmed V and J ends, which lost 3 bases and 4 bases, there was a span of 7 bases. The length of the CDR3 is 13 residues. CDR1 is SGHTA and CDR2 is FQGTGA in the germline V gene. The CDR3 sequence is CASSFTGYNEQFF. Here the CDR3 DNA reads TGTGCCAGCAGCTTTACAGGGTACAATGAGCAGTTCTTC.

The chain has TRBV5-8 and TRBJ2-1; 7 bases are shared with TRBD1. Germline CDR1 and CDR2: SGHTS and YDEGEE. With V trimmed by 5 bases and J by 8 bases, 10 bases remained unmatched. This CDR3 spans 14 amino acids. CDR3 sequence: CASRRDTGEHEQFF. The CDR3 bases are TGTGCCAGCAGGCGTGATACAGGGGAGCATGAGCAGTTCTTC.

This chain links TRBV7-8 with TRBJ1-4; a weak D match, TRBD1 (6 bases). V dropped 3 bases and J dropped 6 bases, with 17 bases sitting between them. CDR3 length equals 16 residues. CDR1 and CDR2 from the germline V gene are SGHVS and FQNEAQ. The CDR3 here is CASSFARGSGHEKLFF. In DNA, the CDR3 is TGTGCCAGCAGCTTTGCCAGGGGATCAGGGCATGAAAAACTGTTTTTT.